Detailed here is one T cell receptor beta chain. Its antigen remains unknown. The sample originates from a study of T cell repertoires in cytomegalovirus infection. Study in general: HLA-B-restricted CMV epitopes that are well studied were used alongside recently identified HLA-C-restricted ones. Signatures in public TCR beta sequences pointed to both CMV infection and matching HLA type. General study points: CMV carriers having the relevant HLA were flagged by cumulative public TCR beta family frequency. CMV-specific HLA-C-restricted TCR beta clonotypes dominated the ex vivo response.

TCRdb fed the reads into MiXCR, producing one record per CDR3 protein. Among 570,000 or so distinct CDR3 sequences listed, almost 40% were seen once. Germline V CDR1 and CDR2: MDHEN, SYDVKM. J was trimmed by 1 base and V by 6 bases; bases with no gene match: 9. The CDR3 is 16 amino acids. The chain uses TRBV28 and TRBJ2-1; 7 bases fit TRBD1. The source is a human donor in good health (CMV status not recorded). Some clones in this sample may be carry-over from other donors' samples. The source was cultured PBMCs, collected from culture after CMV antigen stimulation. CDR3 loop: CASSPDRVGSYNEQFF. CDR3 in DNA: TGTGCCAGCAGCCCCGACAGGGTTGGGTCCTACAATGAGCAGTTCTTC.